Here is one T cell receptor (beta chain) with its context. Its target is unknown. The junction shows a germline mismatch at one end, possibly a read error. This entry belongs to a study of tumor-infiltrating lymphocytes in primary liver carcinoma. As for the study in general: Sample yields, roughly 3.65 to 7.13 million productive TCRbeta reads, were similar across the tissue types. Study-level points and caveats: Blood fell significantly below tumors in its top-250-clone fraction (p = 0.039).

cDNA specific to TCR beta was made from around 470 ng of total RNA, with a constant-region primer employed for priming. TCR beta libraries came from three nested multiplex PCR rounds using slightly modified ARM-PCR. TCRdb reprocessed the multiplex PCR reads with MiXCR, giving one entry per CDR3 protein. The table includes some 95,000 distinct CDR3 sequences, about 70% detected once. Starting material for RNA and DNA co-extraction consisted of about 17-30 mg of unsorted bulk tissue. Patients were treatment-naive with chronic HBV infection. The sequencing sample was made of tumor-adjacent normal liver tissue. The source is a man between 35 and 55 years old with primary liver carcinoma and hepatitis B virus infection.

The CDR3 DNA sequence: TGTGTCAGCAGCTTAGGGGGCGGCCCCCCGGCCAAATACATTCAGTACTTC. This sequence encodes CVSSLGGGPPAKYIQYF. The chain links TRBV11-2 to TRBJ2-4; 7 bases map to TRBD1. The CDR3 is made up of 17 amino acids. Per the germline V gene, CDR1 is SGHAT and CDR2 is FQNNGV.